The entry below describes one T cell receptor (beta chain). Its target is not known. Per the germline V gene, CDR1 is SGHRS and CDR2 is YFSETQ. The CDR3 contains 15 residues. Losses at the gene ends were 4 bases for V and 5 bases for J; bases not matched to a gene: 11. This PCR relied on a set of 60 Vbeta primers and 13 Jbeta primers. Method: immunoSEQ multiplex PCR; TCRdb's copy keeps in-frame clones and lacks some. The sample holds under 200,000 clones; about three quarters are singletons and the top ten take 2% to 3%. The data were taken from a study of cytomegalovirus exposure and HLA in healthy donors. Study-wide findings and caveats: It was about 150 TCR beta chains that were listed as cytomegalovirus-associated. Later on, an analysis showed TCR association rates differing by HLA locus, with DRB1 the most and HLA-C the fewest. A later analysis linked around 17,000 TCR beta sequences to HLA alleles at 0.05 false discovery rate.

The chain employs TRBV5-1 and TRBJ1-2, with 7 positions matching TRBD1. The sample comprised PBMCs. This TCR was sampled from a woman aged 40 to 50 in good health and CMV-seropositive. The CDR3 DNA reads as TGCGCCAGCAGCAGGGACAGCCTAACGGGGTATGGCTACACCTTC. The encoded protein is CASSRDSLTGYGYTF.